One T cell receptor (beta chain) is described in this entry. Its target is not known. Using its own MiXCR run on the reads, TCRdb lists one record per CDR3 protein. The sample includes around 310,000 distinct CDR3 sequences, about 28% of them seen just once. This sample is drawn from a study of T cell repertoires in cytomegalovirus infection. Study background: Selected CMV epitopes included recently identified HLA-C-restricted ones as well as well-studied HLA-B-restricted ones. Public TCR beta signatures marked donors with CMV infection and the matching HLA. Study-wide points: Dominant in the ex vivo response were TCR beta clonotypes restricted by HLA-C and specific for CMV.

The sequences come from cultured PBMCs, collected from culture after CMV antigen stimulation. The TCR originated in a human donor in good health (CMV status not recorded). Some clones in this sample may be carry-over from other donors' samples.

Here the CDR3 reads CSAQGGSSYEQYF. In DNA, the CDR3 is TGCAGTGCTCAAGGGGGGAGCTCCTACGAGCAGTACTTC. The gene calls are TRBV20-1 and TRBJ2-7; either TRBD1 or TRBD2 may fit D (6 bases each). V lost 5 bases and J lost 0, with 11 bases in between. The CDR3 runs to 13 residues. Germline V lookup: CDR1 DFQATT, CDR2 SNEGSKA (reference sequence).